Listed here are 22 T cell receptor beta chains from one sample, sequenced in a study of blood T cell repertoires in COVID-19. The assay was immunoSEQ multiplex PCR, and TCRdb's table has in-frame clones only and misses some. There are some 170,000 clones in the sample; around 84% occur only once, and roughly 15% lies in the top ten. Material: PBMCs or T cells enriched from blood (not recorded which). These TCRs come from a man aged 50 to 60 who had recovered from COVID-19.

The chain couples TRBV9 to TRBJ1-2; maybe TRBD1 (6 bases). V was shortened by 0 bases and J by 2 bases, with 11 bases between the two germline ends. Germline V gene sequence: CDR1 SGDLS, CDR2 YYNGEE. The CDR3 sequence is 15 residues long. In DNA form, the CDR3 reads TGTGCCAGCAGCGTAGGTTTCCAGGGGAACTATGGCTACACCTTC. It translates to CASSVGFQGNYGYTF.

The J gene is TRBJ1-2, the V gene TRBV5-1; TRBD1 agrees at 7 bases. The V segment lost 4 bases and the J segment 1 base; nucleotides outside the gene matches: 7. The CDR3 has 15 amino acids. Looked up from germline, CDR1 is SGHRS and CDR2 is YFSETQ. CDR3 sequence reads: CASSPGDRYNYGYTF. The CDR3 DNA reads as TGCGCCAGCAGCCCCGGGGACAGATATAACTATGGCTACACCTTC.

This clone was observed a single time. The J gene is TRBJ1-5, the V gene TRBV30; D uncertain. Trimming took off 1 base at V and 7 bases at J, with 11 bases between the two ends. The CDR3 runs 13 residues. CDR1 GTSNPN and CDR2 SVGIG come from the germline V gene (reference sequence). The CDR3 reads CAWSGGSQQPQHF. CDR3 DNA sequence: TGTGCCTGGAGTGGAGGGTCGCAGCAGCCCCAGCATTTT.

The genes are TRBV7-9 and TRBJ2-3, with a tentative D call TRBD1 (6 bases). CDR1 is SEHNR and CDR2 is FQNEAQ in the germline V gene (reference sequence). V lost 4 bases and J lost 6, with 14 bases in between. The CDR3 totals 14 residues. The CDR3 coding sequence is TGTGCCAGCAGCTCACCAGGACAGCACGATACGCAGTATTTT. This sequence encodes CASSSPGQHDTQYF.

The J gene is TRBJ1-4, the V gene TRBV5-5; D might be TRBD1 (5 bases). CDR3 length equals 14 residues. Looked up from germline, CDR1 is SGHKS and CDR2 is YYEKEE (reference sequence). Between the trimmed V and J ends, which lost 1 base and 8 bases, there was a span of 12 bases. In DNA form, the CDR3 reads TGTGCCAGCAGCTTGTGGGGGGAACCCGAAAAACTGTTTTTT. Translated, it gives CASSLWGEPEKLFF.

The chain employs TRBV10-3 and TRBJ2-3, with D hard to call. The CDR3 length is 13 residues. In germline, CDR1 is ENHRY, CDR2 SYGVKD. Trimming pared 8 bases from V and 0 bases from J, leaving 9 bases between. Written as DNA, the CDR3 is TGTGCCATCCGTCCTAGGAGCACAGATACGCAGTATTTT. Translating it yields CAIRPRSTDTQYF.

The sample holds a few counts of this clone. The rearrangement uses TRBV27 and TRBJ1-1, with D tentatively TRBD1 (5 bases). The CDR3 contains 15 residues. Germline V lookup: CDR1 MNHEY, CDR2 SMNVEV (reference sequence). V was shortened by 2 bases and J by 1 base, with 11 bases between the two germline ends. Here the CDR3 reads CASSLGGVANTEAFF. The CDR3 region has the DNA TGTGCCAGCAGTTTAGGGGGGGTGGCGAACACTGAAGCTTTCTTT.

For this clone: The sample carries other DNA sequences with the same CDR3. CDR3 bases: TGCAGTGCTAGAGCTCAAGAGACCCAGTACTTC. Translated, it gives CSARAQETQYF. The chain employs TRBV20-1 and TRBJ2-5; D gene ambiguous. This CDR3 has 11 amino acids. The V end was cut by 1 base, the J end by 2 bases, with 2 bases between. The germline V gene encodes CDR1 DFQATT and CDR2 SNEGSKA (reference sequence).

V usage is TRBV9 and J usage is TRBJ2-1, with a possible D match to TRBD1 (5 bases). The germline V gene has CDR1 SGDLS and CDR2 YYNGEE. CDR3 length: 14 residues. The V gene lost 0 bases and the J gene lost 6 bases, with 10 bases spanning the gap. The DNA of the CDR3 is TGTGCCAGCAGCGTAGAAGTAAGGGGCAATGAGCAGTTCTTC. Its protein is CASSVEVRGNEQFF.

This sequence joins TRBV18 and TRBJ1-2; D gene ambiguous. In germline, CDR1 is KGHSH, CDR2 LQKENI. CDR3 length equals 13 residues. The germline V and J ends were trimmed by 0 bases and 5 bases, with 7 bases remaining between them. CDR3 nucleotides: TGTGCCAGCTCACCACCGCAGAATTATGGCTACACCTTC. It translates to CASSPPQNYGYTF. Complete variable domain (other parts from reference TRBV18 and TRBJ1-2): NAGVMQNPRHLVRRRGQEARLRCSPMKGHSHVYWYRQLPEEGLKFMVYLQKENIIDESGMPKERFSAEFPKEGPSILRIQQVVRGDSAAYFCASSPPQNYGYTFGSGTRLTVV.

This clone is a singleton in its sample. The chain couples TRBV5-1 to TRBJ1-4; 7 bases are shared with TRBD1. V was clipped by 2 bases and J by 7 bases; unmatched bases: 14. Germline lookup yields CDR1 SGHRS and CDR2 YFSETQ. The CDR3 has 17 amino acids. Written as DNA, the CDR3 is TGCGCCAGCAGCTTCAATACCGACAGGGCGGCGGGTGAAAAACTGTTTTTT. It specifies CASSFNTDRAAGEKLFF.

V usage is TRBV28 and J usage is TRBJ1-2; D possibly corresponds to TRBD1 (6 bases). V was pared by 7 bases and J by 4 bases, with 22 bases between. The CDR3 consists of 16 residues. Germline CDR1 is MDHEN and CDR2 is SYDVKM. CDR3 nucleotide sequence: TGTGCCAGCACCCCAGGCCAGGGGTCGGACGGCTATGGCTACACCTTC. Its translation: CASTPGQGSDGYGYTF.

The chain couples TRBV11-2 to TRBJ2-2; TRBD2 matches 9 bases. Germline lookup yields CDR1 SGHAT and CDR2 FQNNGV. This CDR3 comprises 15 residues. Unmatched junction bases numbered 4, after V lost 1 base and J lost 7 bases. CDR3 coding DNA: TGTGCCAGCAGCTTAGTGCGGGGGGGCATCGGGGAGCTGTTTTTT. Its translation: CASSLVRGGIGELFF.

The chain combines TRBV30 with TRBJ2-5; D not certain. V was cut by 1 base and J by 3 bases, with 6 bases left in between. The CDR3 runs 12 residues. The germline V gene has CDR1 GTSNPN and CDR2 SVGIG (reference sequence). As DNA, the CDR3 is TGTGCCTGGAGTGGTCGTGAAGAGACCCAGTACTTC. Amino acid sequence: CAWSGREETQYF.

The chain joins TRBV6-5 to TRBJ1-5; unclear D gene. CDR1 and CDR2 (germline): MNHEY, SVGAGI. V was clipped by 0 bases and J by 3 bases, with 6 bases between them. This CDR3 is 14 amino acids long. In DNA form, the CDR3 reads TGTGCCAGCAGTTACTCCAGGAACAATCAGCCCCAGCATTTT. Translated: CASSYSRNNQPQHF.

This clone was seen just once. The rearrangement links TRBV6-5 to TRBJ1-2, with 9 bases matching TRBD1. This CDR3 has 14 residues. Germline assignment: CDR1 MNHEY and CDR2 SVGAGI. The junction had 6 bases not matched to a gene; V was cut back by 6 bases and J by 4 bases. CDR3 nucleotide sequence: TGTGCCAGCAGGTACAGGGGGCAGGTCTATGGCTACACCTTC. Translating it yields CASRYRGQVYGYTF.

This rearrangement joins TRBV15 to TRBJ2-3, with 11 bases fitting TRBD2. Germline V lookup: CDR1 LNHNV, CDR2 YYDKDF (reference sequence). The CDR3 consists of 15 residues. The V segment lost 0 bases and the J segment 4 bases; nucleotides outside the gene matches: 0. The CDR3 loop reads CATSRELAGADTQYF. The CDR3, as DNA: TGTGCCACCAGCAGAGAACTAGCGGGGGCAGATACGCAGTATTTT.

The chain links TRBV4-2 to TRBJ1-2; tentative D call: TRBD1 (5 bases). Germline loops: CDR1 LGHNA, CDR2 YNFKEQ. V lost 0 bases and J 2 bases, leaving 13 bases between the germline ends. The length of the CDR3 is 16 residues. In DNA form, the CDR3 reads TGTGCCAGCAGCCAAGAGGGGCGGGCGGGAAACTATGGCTACACCTTC. Amino acid sequence: CASSQEGRAGNYGYTF.

The J gene is TRBJ1-1, the V gene TRBV5-1; D unclear. Germline V gene data show CDR1 as SGHRS and CDR2 as YFSETQ. There are 15 residues in the CDR3. Trimming stripped 2 bases from V and 5 bases from J, with 16 bases between. CDR3 bases: TGCGCCAGCAGCTTTAAGGACTTGTCTCGGACTGAAGCTTTCTTT. This gives the protein CASSFKDLSRTEAFF.

The rearrangement uses TRBV3-1 (or the pseudogene TRBV3-2) and TRBJ1-2; D unresolved. This CDR3 region has 14 residues. In germline, CDR1 is LGHDT, CDR2 YNNKEL (reference sequence). The V gene lost 1 base and the J gene lost 8 bases, with 14 bases spanning the gap. The CDR3 nucleotides are TGTGCCAGCAGCCAAGGGCCTTCCGCCTTAGGCTACACCTTC. Amino acid sequence: CASSQGPSALGYTF.

The table lists this clone with many counts. V and J are TRBV7-8 and TRBJ1-1, with D possibly TRBD1 on 6 matching bases. Looked up from germline, CDR1 is SGHVS and CDR2 is FQNEAQ. This CDR3 has 15 amino acids. Trimming left V 5 bases short and J 9 bases short, with 22 bases between. CDR3 sequence reads: CASSLRGTAELKAFF. DNA for the CDR3: TGTGCCAGCAGCCTGAGGGGGACGGCGGAGCTGAAAGCTTTCTTT.

CDR3 in amino acids: CASSELVLGDEQFF. The CDR3 nucleotides read TGTGCCAGCAGTGAATTGGTTCTCGGGGATGAGCAGTTCTTC. This chain joins TRBV6-1 and TRBJ2-1; possible D gene TRBD2, 5 bases. CDR1 is MNHNS, CDR2 SASEGT, per germline. This CDR3 comprises 14 residues. The germline V and J ends were trimmed by 2 bases and 8 bases, with 13 bases remaining between them.